This T cell receptor beta chain derives from a study of blood T cell repertoires in COVID-19. Sequencing was performed with immunoSEQ multiplex PCR; in TCRdb, only in-frame clones are kept and a portion is missing. The sample contains approximately 52,000 clones, 80% to 90% of which appear only once. V was clipped by 3 bases and J by 0 bases; unmatched bases: 1. The germline V gene encodes CDR1 LNHDA and CDR2 SQIVND (reference sequence). The CDR3 consists of 15 residues. The receptor was derived from a man aged 60 to 75 with acute or convalescent COVID-19. The sequenced material came from peripheral blood. The chain employs TRBV19 and TRBJ1-4, with 7 bases aligning to TRBD1. The CDR3 DNA follows: TGTGCCAGTAGTATGGACAGGTCAACTAATGAAAAACTGTTTTTT. Translating it yields CASSMDRSTNEKLFF.